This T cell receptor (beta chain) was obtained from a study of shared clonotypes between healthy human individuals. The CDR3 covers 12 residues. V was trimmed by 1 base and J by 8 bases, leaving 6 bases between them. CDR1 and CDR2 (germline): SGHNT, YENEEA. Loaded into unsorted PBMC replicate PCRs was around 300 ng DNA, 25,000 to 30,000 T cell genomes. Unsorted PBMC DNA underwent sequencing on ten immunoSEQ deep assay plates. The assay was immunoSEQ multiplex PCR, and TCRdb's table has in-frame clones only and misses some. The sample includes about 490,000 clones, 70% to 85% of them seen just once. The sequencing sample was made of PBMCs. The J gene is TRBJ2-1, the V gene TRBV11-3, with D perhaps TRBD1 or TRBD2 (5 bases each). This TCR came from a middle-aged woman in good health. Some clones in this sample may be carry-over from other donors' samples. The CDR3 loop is CASSLVGDEQFF. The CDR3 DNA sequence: TGTGCCAGCAGCTTAGTGGGGGATGAGCAGTTCTTC. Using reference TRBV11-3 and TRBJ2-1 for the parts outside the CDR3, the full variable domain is EAGVVQSPRYKIIEKKQPVAFWCNPISGHNTLYWYLQNLGQGPELLIRYENEEAVDDSQLPKDRFSAERLKGVDSTLKIQPAELGDSAVYLCASSLVGDEQFFGPGTRLTVL.